Included here is one T cell receptor beta chain sequence, with context. V shed 1 base and J shed 3 bases, with 9 bases lying between them. This CDR3 spans 14 amino acids. Per the germline V gene, CDR1 is SGHTA and CDR2 is FQGNSA. Treatment defined: oral pan-JAK inhibitor, 5-10 mg twice daily. Collection of lesional scalp punch biopsies and peripheral blood was performed in alopecia areata patients. This record comes from a study of CD8+ T cells in alopecia areata. Extracted from the samples, RNA was reverse transcribed into cDNA to serve as the sequencing template. Libraries were prepared by immunoSEQ multiplex PCR; TCRdb keeps only in-frame clonotypes and omits some of them. The repertoire holds 200,000 to 250,000 clones, around 66% seen once, with more than 1% in the top ten.

The origin of this receptor is a human donor with alopecia areata. This chain uses TRBV7-2 with TRBJ2-5; D is uncertain. The sample in question was CD4+ T cells sorted from blood, obtained around week 44, from a patient treated with tofacitinib. DNA of the CDR3: TGTGCCAGCAGCTTAGGGGGTGCAAAAGAGACCCAGTACTTC. Residues: CASSLGGAKETQYF.